This entry describes one T cell receptor (beta chain). The data are from a study of cytomegalovirus exposure and HLA in healthy donors. The PCR contained 60 Vbeta and 13 Jbeta primers. Generated by immunoSEQ multiplex PCR, the TCRdb table keeps only in-frame clones and is missing some. Seen here are about 160,000 clones, about 80% observed once, and the top ten hold 0.95% to 1.5%. Germline V gives CDR1 MDHEN, CDR2 SYDVKM. The junction had 2 bases not matched to a gene; V was cut back by 8 bases and J by 5 bases. The CDR3 is made up of 11 amino acids. The V and J genes are TRBV28 and TRBJ1-1; 7 bases are shared with TRBD1. This receptor was taken from a woman between 50 and 59 years old in good health and CMV-seronegative. Sample: PBMCs. For the CDR3, the DNA is TGTGCCAGCCTGACAGGGACTGAAGCTTTCTTT. It translates to CASLTGTEAFF.